Listed here are 18 T cell receptor beta chains from one sample, sequenced in a study of cytomegalovirus exposure and HLA in healthy donors (dated by TCRdb to about 2017). The library was built by means of the immunoSEQ multiplex PCR assay. The multiplex PCR relied on a mix of 60 forward primers for TCR Vbeta segments and 13 reverse primers for TCR Jbeta segments. TCRdb mirrors the immuneACCESS table, restricted to in-frame sequences. Some clones are absent from its copies; in checked studies, under half trace to an unresolved V gene, and the reason for the others is unknown. In this sample the table shows about 150,000 clones, 65% to 80% of which occur a single time. Clones ranked in the top ten supply approximately 1.6% of the sample. Input material: PBMCs. These receptors were collected from a woman aged 40 to 50 in good health and CMV-seronegative.

The V gene is TRBV18, the J gene TRBJ1-1; D perhaps matches TRBD1 (6 bases). The CDR3 extends over 16 amino acids. Germline V lookup: CDR1 KGHSH, CDR2 LQKENI. V lost 0 bases and J lost 8, with 19 bases in between. CDR3 DNA: TGTGCCAGCTCACCACCCTTATATGCAGGGGACCCCGAAGCTTTCTTT. Amino acid sequence: CASSPPLYAGDPEAFF.

V is TRBV7-9 and J is TRBJ2-7; a possible D gene is TRBD1 (7 bases). Germline V gene data show CDR1 as SEHNR and CDR2 as FQNEAQ (reference sequence). V was shortened by 0 bases and J by 9 bases, with 15 bases between the two germline ends. This CDR3 is 14 amino acids long. The DNA for the CDR3 is TGTGCCAGCAGCTTAGCGGTCAGGGGGGAGGTGCAGTACTTC. It is translated as CASSLAVRGEVQYF.

The V call is TRBV29-1, the J call TRBJ2-5; maybe TRBD2 (6 bases). The J call may be faulty, since TRBJ2-7 better matches the DNA end. Germline V lookup: CDR1 SQVTM, CDR2 ANQGSEA. The CDR3 loop spans 13 amino acids. This CDR3 is CSTRGGSSYEQYF. In DNA form, the CDR3 reads TGCAGCACCCGGGGAGGAAGCTCCTACGAGCAGTACTTC.

The genes are TRBV7-9 and TRBJ1-2, with 7 bases matching TRBD1. The CDR3 length is 16 residues. V was clipped by 1 base and J by 5 bases; unmatched bases: 10. CDR1 and CDR2 from the germline V gene are SEHNR and FQNEAQ (reference sequence). This chain's CDR3 is CASSLGGAAGGYGYTF. CDR3 bases: TGTGCCAGCAGCTTAGGAGGCGCGGCAGGGGGATATGGCTACACCTTC. Drawing the rest from reference TRBV7-9 and TRBJ1-2, the complete variable domain is DTGVSQNPRHKITKRGQNVTFRCDPISEHNRLYWYRQTLGQGPEFLTYFQNEAQLEKSRLLSDRFSAERPKGSFSTLEIQRTEQGDSAMYLCASSLGGAAGGYGYTFGSGTRLTVV.

The chain has TRBV19 and TRBJ1-2; 9 bases match TRBD1. V was pared by 3 bases and J by 4 bases, with 9 bases of the junction left unmatched. Germline CDR1 is LNHDA and CDR2 is SQIVND (reference sequence). The CDR3 covers 16 residues. The CDR3 bases are TGTGCCAGTAGTATGGCATCGGGACAGGGCGGCTATGGCTACACCTTC. Translating it yields CASSMASGQGGYGYTF.

This rearrangement joins TRBV23-1 to TRBJ1-2, with 7 bases that match TRBD1. TRBV23-1 is an ORF, and what it does is uncertain. The CDR3 extends over 17 amino acids. The trim removed 2 bases at V and 5 bases at J, leaving 14 bases unmatched. In nucleotides, the CDR3 is TGCGCCAGCAGTCAACCACGCCACCGGGACAGAAAATATGGCTACACCTTC. Translation gives CASSQPRHRDRKYGYTF.

In DNA form, the CDR3 reads TGTGCCTGGACCCTCGACTATGGCTACACCTTC. Amino acids: CAWTLDYGYTF. This chain connects TRBV30 to TRBJ1-2; no firm D call. The germline CDR1 and CDR2 sequences are GTSNPN and SVGIG (reference sequence). The CDR3 extends over 11 amino acids. V lost 4 bases to trimming and J lost 3 bases, with 6 bases between them.

The chain employs TRBV6-6 and TRBJ1-2; possible D gene TRBD1, 5 bases. The CDR3 extends over 16 amino acids. CDR1 is MNHNY and CDR2 is SVGAGI in the germline V gene (reference sequence). With 5 bases removed from V and 8 bases from J, the gap between germline ends came to 24 bases. CDR3: CASSRVTLSPKGGYTF. CDR3 sequence (DNA): TGTGCCAGCAGTCGCGTTACGCTCTCTCCCAAGGGGGGCTACACCTTC.

The genes are TRBV25-1 and TRBJ2-1; a weak D match, TRBD1 (6 bases). V lost 7 bases and J lost 9, with 13 bases in between. CDR3 length: 12 amino acids. Germline V gene sequence: CDR1 MGHDK, CDR2 SYGVNS. The CDR3 nucleotides are TGTGCCAGCACCTCACAGGGAAGTGAGCAGTTCTTC. Residues: CASTSQGSEQFF.

The chain has TRBV28 and TRBJ1-1, with a possible D match to TRBD1 (5 bases). The CDR3 length is 12 residues. The V end lost 7 bases, the J end lost 10 bases, and 16 bases lay between the germline ends. Germline V CDR1 and CDR2: MDHEN, SYDVKM. The DNA for the CDR3 is TGTGCCAGCACCAACCGAGTGGGGGGAGCTTTCTTT. Its translation is CASTNRVGGAFF. Combining the CDR3 with reference TRBV28 and TRBJ1-1 gives the whole variable domain DVKVTQSSRYLVKRTGEKVFLECVQDMDHENMFWYRQDPGLGLRLIYFSYDVKMKEKGDIPEGYSVSREKKERFSLILESASTNQTSMYLCASTNRVGGAFFGQGTRLTVV.

Here the CDR3 reads CASRQGANGGEAFF. DNA for the CDR3: TGTGCCAGCAGACAGGGGGCCAATGGGGGTGAAGCTTTCTTT. The chain has TRBV6-5 and TRBJ1-1; 9 bases align to TRBD1. Germline lookup yields CDR1 MNHEY and CDR2 SVGAGI. CDR3 length: 14 residues. V lost 6 bases to trimming and J lost 7 bases; unmatched junction nucleotides: 9.

CDR3 sequence reads: CASSEALGGDRGTYGYTF. CDR3 bases: TGTGCCAGCAGTGAAGCCCTGGGGGGAGACAGGGGCACCTATGGCTACACCTTC. V usage is TRBV2 and J usage is TRBJ1-2, with 8 nucleotides matching TRBD1. The CDR3 extends over 18 amino acids. Trimming took 0 bases from V and 4 from J; bases not matched to a gene: 13. Germline CDR1 reads SNHLY; CDR2 reads FYNNEI.

This chain links TRBV5-1 with TRBJ1-2; TRBD1 aligns across 9 bases. With 0 bases clipped from V and 5 bases from J, the junction kept 5 bases outside the gene matches. Germline CDR1 SGHRS, CDR2 YFSETQ. The CDR3 sequence is 15 residues long. This CDR3 reads CASSLEQGAPYGYTF. Here the CDR3 DNA reads TGCGCCAGCAGCTTGGAACAGGGGGCCCCTTATGGCTACACCTTC.

The chain combines TRBV5-1 with TRBJ1-2; TRBD1 is a possible D gene (6 bases). Germline V gene data show CDR1 as SGHRS and CDR2 as YFSETQ. The CDR3 runs to 13 residues. With 6 bases removed from V and 8 bases from J, the gap between germline ends came to 17 bases. The CDR3 sequence is CASTLTWGGGYTF. The CDR3 coding sequence is TGCGCCAGCACCCTGACTTGGGGGGGCGGCTACACCTTC.

The chain combines TRBV5-1 with TRBJ2-1; D is perhaps TRBD1 (6 bases). This CDR3 is 13 amino acids long. CDR1 is SGHRS, CDR2 YFSETQ, per germline. The V end lost 4 bases, the J end lost 10 bases, and 15 bases lay between the germline ends. Written as DNA, the CDR3 is TGCGCCAGCAGCCCAAACACAGGGTCAGAGCAGTTCTTC. Protein product: CASSPNTGSEQFF.

This clone was seen only once. The gene calls are TRBV29-1 and TRBJ2-5, with TRBD1 matching over 9 bases. Germline loops: CDR1 SQVTM, CDR2 ANQGSEA. The J segment lost 3 bases and the V segment lost 7 bases, leaving 6 bases of the junction unmatched. The CDR3 has 13 residues. In DNA form, the CDR3 reads TGCAGCGCCCTACGGACAGGGGAAGAGACCCAGTACTTC. Translated: CSALRTGEETQYF.

This chain connects TRBV19 to TRBJ2-1; 10 bases map to TRBD2. Germline V gene sequence: CDR1 LNHDA, CDR2 SQIVND (reference sequence). The V and J ends lost 4 bases and 5 bases, in that order; junction bases with no gene match: 2. The CDR3 has 14 residues. The CDR3 loop reads CASSRTSGNNEQFF. The CDR3 bases are TGTGCCAGTAGTAGGACTAGCGGAAACAATGAGCAGTTCTTC.

This chain uses TRBV6-6 with TRBJ2-7, with D tentatively TRBD1 (6 bases). V shed 4 bases and J shed 0 bases, with 13 bases lying between them. CDR1 MNHNY and CDR2 SVGAGI come from the germline V gene (reference sequence). The CDR3 loop spans 15 amino acids. The CDR3 spells CASSSGTSFSYEQYF. CDR3 nucleotide sequence: TGTGCCAGCAGTTCCGGGACATCCTTCTCCTACGAGCAGTACTTC.